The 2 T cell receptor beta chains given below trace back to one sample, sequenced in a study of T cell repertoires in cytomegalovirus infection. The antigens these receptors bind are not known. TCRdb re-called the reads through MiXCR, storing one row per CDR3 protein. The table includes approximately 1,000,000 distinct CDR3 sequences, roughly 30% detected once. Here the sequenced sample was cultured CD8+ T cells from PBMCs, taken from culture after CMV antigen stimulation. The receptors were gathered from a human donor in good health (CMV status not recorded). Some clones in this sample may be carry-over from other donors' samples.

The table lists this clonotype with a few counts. CDR3: CSAPGQGETQYF. CDR3 nucleotides: TGCAGTGCTCCCGGACAGGGGGAGACCCAGTACTTC. The genes are TRBV20-1 and TRBJ2-5; TRBD1 matches at 9 bases. Germline V gives CDR1 DFQATT, CDR2 SNEGSKA (reference sequence). This CDR3 spans 12 amino acids. V lost 5 bases and J lost 5; bases outside the gene matches: 3.

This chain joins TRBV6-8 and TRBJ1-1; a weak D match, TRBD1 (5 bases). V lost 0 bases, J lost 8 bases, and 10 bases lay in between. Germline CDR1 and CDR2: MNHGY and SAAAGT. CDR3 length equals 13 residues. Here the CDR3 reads CASSYSQDKEAFF. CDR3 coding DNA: TGTGCCAGCAGTTACTCACAGGATAAAGAAGCTTTCTTT.